Listed below are T cell receptor beta chains from one sample, sequenced in a study of T cell responses to AZD1222 COVID-19 vaccine. Clones were sequenced by immunoSEQ multiplex PCR, and TCRdb holds only the in-frame ones, with some missing. The sample has 150,000 or so clones, around 93% seen once. The sequencing used peripheral blood, collected 28 days after the second AZD1222 dose. The receptors were gathered from an adult who received the AZD1222 COVID-19 vaccine. Both conserved end residues are part of each CDR3. The D gene is left open where the match is weak. Clone size is not always given. Where it is, it says once, few, many or a class for expanded clones.

clone_size j_call v_call d_call cdr3_aa cdr3_nt
. TRBJ1-1 TRBV7-9 . CASSLEGLNTEAFF TGTGCCAGCAGCTTAGAGGGGCTGAACACTGAAGCTTTCTTT
. TRBJ2-1 TRBV9 . CASSGPRSSPSSYNEQFF TGTGCCAGCAGCGGACCTAGATCCTCACCGAGCTCCTACAATGAGCAGTTCTTC
. TRBJ2-7 TRBV5-8 . CASSLAGYSDYEQYF TGTGCCAGCAGCTTGGCCGGCTACAGCGACTACGAGCAGTACTTC
. TRBJ1-1 TRBV7-2 . CASSPFRRNTEAFF TGTGCCAGCAGCCCATTTAGGAGGAACACTGAAGCTTTCTTT
. TRBJ2-1 TRBV4-3 . CASSQESYNEQFF TGCGCCAGCAGCCAAGAAAGCTACAATGAGCAGTTCTTC
. TRBJ2-7 TRBV7-9 TRBD2 CASSQAGAGLEEQYF TGTGCCAGCAGCCAAGCGGGGGCAGGGCTGGAGGAGCAGTACTTC
. TRBJ1-1 TRBV7-9 TRBD1 CASSPAPTGTEAFF TGTGCCAGCAGCCCCGCTCCGACAGGGACTGAAGCTTTCTTT
. TRBJ2-7 TRBV7-2 . CASSLAGTVTYEQYF TGTGCCAGCAGCTTAGCGGGGACGGTAACCTACGAGCAGTACTTC
. TRBJ2-1 TRBV10-1 . CASSGTEDLSSYNEQFF TGCGCCAGCTCCGGGACGGAAGACCTCAGCTCCTACAATGAGCAGTTCTTC
. TRBJ2-3 TRBV7-2 . CASTLGASATDTQYF TGTGCCAGCACCCTAGGGGCTAGCGCCACAGATACGCAGTATTTT
. TRBJ2-1 TRBV15 TRBD1 CATSRAPRQGAWGEQFF TGTGCCACCAGCAGGGCCCCCCGACAGGGGGCTTGGGGTGAGCAGTTCTTC
. TRBJ1-1 TRBV29-1 TRBD1 CSASDRENTEAFF TGCAGCGCCTCGGACAGGGAGAACACTGAAGCTTTCTTT
. TRBJ1-3 TRBV25-1 TRBD1 CASSTGGSGNTIYF TGTGCCAGCAGTACAGGGGGCTCTGGAAACACCATATATTTT
. TRBJ2-7 TRBV30 . CAWRCGVGRNEQYF TGTGCCTGGAGGTGCGGTGTGGGCCGCAACGAGCAGTACTTC
. TRBJ2-7 TRBV4-3 . CASSQGTVGVSYEQYF TGCGCCAGCAGCCAAGGCACGGTGGGAGTTTCCTACGAGCAGTACTTC
. TRBJ1-1 TRBV24-1 . CATSDPRGGNTEAFF TGTGCCACCAGTGATCCGAGGGGTGGGAACACTGAAGCTTTCTTT
. TRBJ2-1 TRBV24-1 . CATGPGTPFNEQFF TGTGCCACCGGGCCCGGGACACCCTTCAATGAGCAGTTCTTC
. TRBJ1-1 TRBV10-2 . CASSEWGEDTEAFF TGCGCCAGCAGTGAGTGGGGTGAAGACACTGAAGCTTTCTTT
once TRBJ2-5 TRBV19 . CASSISGRRETQYF TGTGCCAGTAGTATTTCGGGGCGTAGAGAGACCCAGTACTTC
. TRBJ1-6 TRBV3-1/TRBV3-2 TRBD1 CASSQQDRGNSPLHF TGTGCCAGCAGCCAACAGGACAGGGGCAATTCACCCCTCCACTTT
. TRBJ2-7 TRBV5-1 . CASSLRQQPREQYF TGCGCCAGCAGCTTGCGACAGCAACCTAGGGAGCAGTACTTC
. TRBJ1-1 TRBV5-1 TRBD1 CASSIQGGNEAFF TGCGCCAGCAGCATACAGGGGGGAAATGAAGCTTTCTTT
. TRBJ2-1 TRBV6-5 . CASTRHGYNEQFF TGTGCCAGCACTAGACATGGCTACAATGAGCAGTTCTTC
. TRBJ2-3 TRBV6-6 TRBD2 CASIRERGTEDTQYF TGTGCCAGCATTCGTGAGCGGGGAACTGAAGATACGCAGTATTTT
. TRBJ1-3 TRBV4-2 TRBD1 CASSRPARQGLSGNTIYF TGTGCCAGCAGCCGCCCCGCGAGACAGGGGCTCTCTGGAAACACCATATATTTT
. TRBJ1-1 TRBV27 . CASSFVLNTEAFF TGTGCCAGCAGTTTCGTCCTGAACACTGAAGCTTTCTTT
. TRBJ1-5 TRBV6-5 TRBD1 CASSYSGQGSQPQHF TGTGCCAGCAGTTACTCGGGACAGGGAAGCCAGCCCCAGCATTTT
. TRBJ2-1 TRBV14 . CASSTTHKSSYNEQFF TGTGCCAGCAGCACAACTCACAAGAGCTCCTACAATGAGCAGTTCTTC